The table lists the clone carrying this T cell receptor beta chain with a count of one. The CDR3 has 15 amino acids. Germline-derived CDR1 and CDR2 are LGHNA and YNFKEQ. The V end lost 3 bases, the J end lost 0 bases, and 9 bases lay between the germline ends. This entry comes from a study of CD8 T cells in Susac syndrome. TEMRA cells were FACS-enriched, and CD8+ and CD4+ T cells were isolated negatively. Reverse transcription used roughly 0.45 to 1 ug RNA and random hexamers. The CDR3 of TCR beta was amplified by immunoSEQ multiplex PCR across 54 Vbeta and 13 Jbeta. TCRdb redid the calling of the immunoSEQ multiplex PCR reads with MiXCR, one entry per CDR3 protein. Among more than 200,000 distinct CDR3 sequences listed, more than 85% were seen once.

The receptor was isolated from a human donor with multiple sclerosis. The chain is built from TRBV4-2 and TRBJ1-5, with D hard to call. Sequencing input: CD8+ T cells from PBMCs. The CDR3 is CASSQAANSNQPQHF. DNA of the CDR3: TGTGCCAGCAGCCAGGCAGCAAATAGCAATCAGCCCCAGCATTTT.